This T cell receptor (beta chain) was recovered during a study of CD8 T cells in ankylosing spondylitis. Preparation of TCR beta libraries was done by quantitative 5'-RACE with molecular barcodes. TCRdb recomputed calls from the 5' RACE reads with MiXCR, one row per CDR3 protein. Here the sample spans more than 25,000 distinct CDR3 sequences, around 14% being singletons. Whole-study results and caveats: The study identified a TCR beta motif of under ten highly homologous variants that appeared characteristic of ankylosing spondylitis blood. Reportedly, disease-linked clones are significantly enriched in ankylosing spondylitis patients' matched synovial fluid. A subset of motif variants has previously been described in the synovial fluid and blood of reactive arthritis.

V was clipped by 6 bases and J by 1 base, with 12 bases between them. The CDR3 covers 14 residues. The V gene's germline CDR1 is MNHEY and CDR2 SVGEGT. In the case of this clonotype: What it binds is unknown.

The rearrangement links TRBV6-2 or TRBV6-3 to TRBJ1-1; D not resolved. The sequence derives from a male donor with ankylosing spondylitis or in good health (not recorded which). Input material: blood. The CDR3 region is CASRPRLENTEAFF. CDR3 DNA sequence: TGTGCCAGCAGACCCCGATTGGAGAACACTGAAGCTTTCTTT.